The 23 T cell receptor beta chains below come from one sample, sequenced in a study of cytomegalovirus exposure and HLA in healthy donors. Vbeta (60) and Jbeta (13) primers were used in the PCR. This table comes from immunoSEQ multiplex PCR, and its TCRdb copy is limited to in-frame clones, with some not included. This table holds 40,000 or so clones. The sequenced sample consisted of PBMCs. The origin of the receptors is a male donor in good health and CMV-seronegative.

This chain links TRBV2 with TRBJ1-1; no clear D gene. This CDR3 region has 12 residues. The germline V and J ends were trimmed by 7 bases and 2 bases, with 8 bases remaining between them. Looked up from germline, CDR1 is SNHLY and CDR2 is FYNNEI. CDR3 sequence: CASNGGNTEAFF. CDR3 coding DNA: TGTGCCAGCAATGGAGGCAACACTGAAGCTTTCTTT.

The chain links TRBV5-6 to TRBJ1-1; D gene ambiguous. CDR1 is SGHDT, CDR2 YYEEEE, per germline. The CDR3 runs to 12 residues. V shed 0 bases and J shed 3 bases, with 3 bases lying between them. The CDR3 loop reads CASSLAYTEAFF. CDR3 DNA: TGTGCCAGCAGCTTGGCTTACACTGAAGCTTTCTTT. Filled out from reference TRBV5-6 and TRBJ1-1, the complete variable domain reads DAGVTQSPTHLIKTRGQQVTLRCSPKSGHDTVSWYQQALGQGPQFIFQYYEEEERQRGNFPDRFSGHQFPNYSSELNVNALLLGDSALYLCASSLAYTEAFFGQGTRLTVV.

The J gene is TRBJ1-1, the V gene TRBV6-5; a weak D match, TRBD1 (6 bases). This CDR3 spans 12 amino acids. Germline assignment: CDR1 MNHEY and CDR2 SVGAGI. V shed 5 bases and J shed 9 bases, with 13 bases lying between them. The CDR3: CASSPSGTKAFF. The CDR3 DNA follows: TGTGCCAGCAGTCCCTCAGGGACAAAAGCTTTCTTT.

The genes are TRBV2 and TRBJ1-6; D gene unclear. This CDR3 comprises 15 residues. Germline-derived CDR1 and CDR2 are SNHLY and FYNNEI. V gave up 2 bases and J gave up 9 bases, with 14 bases separating them. The CDR3 loop reads CASSESTGISSPLHF. CDR3 sequence (DNA): TGTGCCAGCAGTGAATCCACCGGGATCAGTTCACCCCTCCACTTT.

For the CDR3, the DNA is TGTGCCAGCAGCTCGGGTGGAAGGCACTACGAGCAGTACTTC. Amino acids: CASSSGGRHYEQYF. The chain carries TRBV5-6 and TRBJ2-7, with no clear D. Germline values: CDR1 SGHDT, CDR2 YYEEEE. V lost 3 bases to trimming and J lost 3 bases, with 13 bases between them. The CDR3 is 14 residues long.

The J gene is TRBJ1-6, the V gene TRBV7-2; no clear D. Deletions cut 1 base from V and 8 bases from J, with 9 bases between. The germline V gene encodes CDR1 SGHTA and CDR2 FQGNSA. This CDR3 is 14 amino acids long. The CDR3 sequence is CASSLGREYSPLHF. CDR3 nucleotides: TGTGCCAGCAGCTTAGGGCGGGAGTATTCACCCCTCCACTTT.

This chain connects TRBV28 to TRBJ1-5, with 10 nucleotides matching TRBD1. The junction had 8 bases not matched to a gene; V was cut back by 6 bases and J by 0 bases. The V gene's germline CDR1 is MDHEN and CDR2 SYDVKM. This CDR3 has 17 residues. CDR3 bases: TGTGCCAGCAGCGACAGGGGGCTTAGGGTTAGCAATCAGCCCCAGCATTTT. As protein: CASSDRGLRVSNQPQHF.

This chain links TRBV25-1 with TRBJ2-1, with unresolved D. V dropped 2 bases and J dropped 4 bases, with 6 bases sitting between them. Germline V gene data show CDR1 as MGHDK and CDR2 as SYGVNS. The length of the CDR3 is 13 residues. The CDR3 DNA sequence: TGTGCCAGCAGTGAACCCTATTACAATGAGCAGTTCTTC. It codes for CASSEPYYNEQFF. The variable domain in full, with the rest retrieved from reference TRBV25-1 and TRBJ2-1, is EADIYQTPRYLVIGTGKKITLECSQTMGHDKMYWYQQDPGMELHLIHYSYGVNSTEKGDLSSESTVSRIRTEHFPLTLESARPSHTSQYLCASSEPYYNEQFFGPGTRLTVL.

The chain links TRBV11-2 to TRBJ1-1; tentatively, D is TRBD1 (6 bases). This CDR3 has 16 amino acids. Germline V CDR1 and CDR2: SGHAT, FQNNGV. The germline V and J ends were trimmed by 0 bases and 3 bases, with 14 bases remaining between them. CDR3 amino acids: CASSLDDRLEDTEAFF. The CDR3 bases are TGTGCCAGCAGCTTAGATGACAGGCTAGAGGACACTGAAGCTTTCTTT.

The genes are TRBV7-9 and TRBJ2-7, with TRBD2 as a possible D gene (7 bases). CDR1 and CDR2 from the germline V gene are SEHNR and FQNEAQ (reference sequence). CDR3 size: 14 residues. V shed 7 bases and J shed 4 bases, with 17 bases lying between them. The CDR3 nucleotides are TGTGCCAGCACCTGGAGGGGGGGCCCATACGAGCAGTACTTC. Protein product: CASTWRGGPYEQYF.

The chain carries TRBV2 and TRBJ1-5, with unresolved D. Deletions cut 6 bases from V and 0 bases from J, with 3 bases between. Germline lookup yields CDR1 SNHLY and CDR2 FYNNEI. The CDR3 spans 12 residues. CDR3 residues: CASRLSNQPQHF. The CDR3 nucleotides are TGTGCCAGCAGACTTAGCAATCAGCCCCAGCATTTT.

The rearrangement links TRBV19 to TRBJ1-1; possibly TRBD1 for D (6 bases). Germline V CDR1 and CDR2: LNHDA, SQIVND (reference sequence). The CDR3 loop spans 16 amino acids. The V and J ends lost 5 bases and 1 base respectively, with 17 bases between them. The CDR3 region is CASSAGTGTGNTEAFF. The CDR3 bases are TGTGCCAGTAGTGCGGGTACAGGGACGGGGAACACTGAAGCTTTCTTT.

This chain links TRBV27 with TRBJ2-1, with 9 positions matching TRBD1. The CDR3 extends over 15 amino acids. V gave up 8 bases and J gave up 6 bases; unmatched junction bases: 11. Germline-derived CDR1 and CDR2 are MNHEY and SMNVEV (reference sequence). The CDR3 sequence: CASGTPGQGFNEQFF. The DNA of the CDR3 is TGTGCCAGCGGTACGCCGGGACAGGGCTTCAATGAGCAGTTCTTC.

CDR3 protein: CASSLDNSYEQYF. CDR3 in DNA: TGCGCCAGCAGCTTGGACAACTCCTACGAGCAGTACTTC. The chain employs TRBV5-1 and TRBJ2-7; D remains unclear. The CDR3 runs 13 residues. CDR1 and CDR2 from the germline V gene are SGHRS and YFSETQ. V dropped 0 bases and J dropped 0 bases, with 4 bases sitting between them.

V usage is TRBV28 and J usage is TRBJ2-2, with D perhaps matching TRBD1 (5 bases). Germline CDR1 is MDHEN and CDR2 is SYDVKM. The CDR3 spans 15 residues. Between the trimmed V and J ends, which lost 1 base and 3 bases, there was a span of 9 bases. CDR3 nucleotide sequence: TGTGCCAGCAGTTTATCCAGGGCGGACACCGGGGAGCTGTTTTTT. The encoded protein is CASSLSRADTGELFF.

The genes are TRBV6-5 and TRBJ1-2, with 7 bases that match TRBD1. Germline CDR1 and CDR2: MNHEY and SVGAGI. V was clipped by 8 bases and J by 8 bases; unmatched bases: 5. The CDR3 spans 11 residues. This CDR3 is CASEGGPGYTF. The CDR3 DNA sequence: TGTGCCAGCGAAGGGGGCCCGGGCTACACCTTC.

The J gene is TRBJ2-3, the V gene TRBV6-4; 10 positions match TRBD2. Trimming cost V 2 bases and J 1 base; bases outside gene matches: 0. From germline, CDR1 is MRHNA and CDR2 SNTAGT. The CDR3 extends over 15 amino acids. CDR3 sequence reads: CASSDGTSGTDTQYF. The CDR3 DNA is TGTGCCAGCAGTGACGGGACTAGCGGCACAGATACGCAGTATTTT.

This sequence joins TRBV6-5 and TRBJ2-1, with 10 positions matching TRBD1. The CDR3 covers 15 residues. Germline trimming cut 5 bases from V and 4 bases from J; bases unmatched to any gene: 5. Germline CDR1 and CDR2: MNHEY and SVGAGI. CDR3 protein: CASSQDRGRYNEQFF. Here the CDR3 DNA reads TGTGCCAGCAGTCAAGACAGGGGGCGGTACAATGAGCAGTTCTTC.

This sequence joins TRBV29-1 and TRBJ2-3; 9 nucleotides line up with TRBD2. This CDR3 is built from 13 residues. Germline loops: CDR1 SQVTM, CDR2 ANQGSEA. V trimming: 8 bases; J trimming: 2 bases; junction bases outside the gene matches: 5. CDR3 in DNA: TGCAGCCTGGCTAGCGGGGACACAGATACGCAGTATTTT. As protein: CSLASGDTDTQYF.

The chain links TRBV7-2 to TRBJ2-3; 11 nucleotides agree with TRBD2. Trimming removed 0 bases from V and 2 bases from J; junction bases left unmatched: 4. The CDR3 loop spans 17 amino acids. Germline CDR1 reads SGHTA; CDR2 reads FQGNSA. The CDR3 reads CASSLAELAGVTDTQYF. Here the CDR3 DNA reads TGTGCCAGCAGCTTAGCGGAACTAGCGGGGGTCACAGATACGCAGTATTTT.

The chain joins TRBV11-2 to TRBJ2-1; a possible D gene is TRBD2 (7 bases). Between the trimmed V and J ends, which lost 3 bases and 6 bases, there was a span of 12 bases. The CDR3 sequence is 14 residues long. Germline CDR1 reads SGHAT; CDR2 reads FQNNGV. CDR3 nucleotide sequence: TGTGCCAGCAGCTTTGGGGGGGCAGGCAATGAGCAGTTCTTC. Its protein product is CASSFGGAGNEQFF.

V gene TRBV11-3 combines with J gene TRBJ2-5; D perhaps matches TRBD1 (6 bases). V was cut by 3 bases and J by 4 bases, with 9 bases left in between. The CDR3 spans 13 residues. Germline CDR1 reads SGHNT; CDR2 reads YENEEA. In nucleotides, the CDR3 is TGTGCCAGCAGCTTCGGGACAACAGAGACCCAGTACTTC. Translating it yields CASSFGTTETQYF.

This rearrangement joins TRBV28 to TRBJ2-3; the match to TRBD2 covers 11 bases. The V and J ends lost 6 bases and 0 bases, in that order; junction bases with no gene match: 8. The germline V gene has CDR1 MDHEN and CDR2 SYDVKM. The CDR3 covers 17 residues. This CDR3 reads CASRLAGGITSTDTQYF. The CDR3 DNA reads as TGTGCCAGCAGGCTAGCGGGGGGTATTACTAGCACAGATACGCAGTATTTT.